What follows are 30 T cell receptor beta chains derived from one specimen sequenced in a study of response to subunit inactivated influenza vaccine. MiXCR, run by TCRdb on the RT-PCR reads, gives a single entry per CDR3 protein. This sample has around 480,000 distinct CDR3 sequences, with roughly 9.8% found just once. Sequenced here: PBMCs from blood, sampled 35 to 45 days after vaccination. These receptors were taken from a man aged 50 to 59 who received an inactivated influenza vaccine.

A few counts support this clonotype. The chain uses TRBV6-6 and TRBJ2-3; no definite D call. Germline V CDR1 and CDR2: MNHNY, SVGAGI (reference sequence). CDR3 length: 13 residues. Between the trimmed V and J ends, which lost 1 base and 5 bases, there was a span of 7 bases. Written as DNA, the CDR3 is TGTGCCAGCAGTTACTTAGAAGTAGATACGCAGTATTTT. This codes for CASSYLEVDTQYF.

This clonotype occurred many times. The J gene is TRBJ2-3, the V gene TRBV27; the match to TRBD2 covers 11 bases. After removal of 1 base from V and 2 bases from J, the junction contained 2 bases not matched to a gene. The CDR3 spans 16 residues. Germline CDR1 is MNHEY and CDR2 is SMNVEV (reference sequence). As DNA, the CDR3 is TGTGCCAGCAGTTTATTAGCGGGAGGGCCCACAGATACGCAGTATTTT. It yields the protein CASSLLAGGPTDTQYF.

This clonotype has only a few counts. The chain uses TRBV3-1 and TRBJ2-3; D gene uncertain. CDR1 and CDR2 from the germline V gene are LGHDT and YNNKEL (reference sequence). Between the trimmed V and J ends, which lost 3 bases and 1 base, there was a span of 8 bases. CDR3 length: 14 amino acids. The CDR3 is CASSHRAGTDTQYF. The CDR3 nucleotides read TGTGCCAGCAGCCACCGGGCAGGCACAGATACGCAGTATTTT.

This clonotype came up a few times. The J gene is TRBJ2-5, the V gene TRBV5-6; 8 bases agree with TRBD1. V was pared by 0 bases and J by 5 bases, with 6 bases of the junction left unmatched. The CDR3 runs 15 residues. Germline CDR1 is SGHDT and CDR2 is YYEEEE. CDR3 region: CASSLGGQGAETQYF. The DNA of the CDR3 is TGTGCCAGCAGCTTGGGGGGGCAGGGGGCGGAGACCCAGTACTTC.

The chain couples TRBV29-1 to TRBJ1-1; the match to TRBD1 covers 7 bases. V was pared by 2 bases and J by 10 bases, with 13 bases of the junction left unmatched. CDR3 length: 14 residues. CDR1 is SQVTM and CDR2 is ANQGSEA in the germline V gene. For the CDR3, the DNA is TGCAGCGTTGAAAAAGAGGACAGGCGGTTTGGAGCTTTCTTT. It is translated as CSVEKEDRRFGAFF. The variable domain in full, with the rest retrieved from reference TRBV29-1 and TRBJ1-1, is SAVISQKPSRDICQRGTSLTIQCQVDSQVTMMFWYRQQPGQSLTLIATANQGSEATYESGFVIDKFPISRPNLTFSTLTVSNMSPEDSSIYLCSVEKEDRRFGAFFGQGTRLTVV.

This clonotype occurred many times. The chain uses TRBV20-1 and TRBJ1-6; the D gene is possibly TRBD1 (5 bases). This CDR3 contains 14 residues. Trimming took 0 bases from V and 13 from J, leaving 16 bases between them. Germline CDR1 is DFQATT and CDR2 is SNEGSKA (reference sequence). The CDR3 loop reads CSARDRDGPSPLHF. The CDR3 bases are TGCAGTGCTAGAGATAGGGACGGACCTAGCCCCCTCCACTTT.

V usage is TRBV9 and J usage is TRBJ2-7; 9 bases line up with TRBD2. The CDR3 totals 14 residues. Germline V gene sequence: CDR1 SGDLS, CDR2 YYNGEE. J was trimmed by 6 bases and V by 0 bases; bases with no gene match: 4. CDR3 bases: TGTGCCAGCAGCGTAGGTGCTAGCGGGATCGAGCAGTACTTC. This sequence encodes CASSVGASGIEQYF.

This clonotype occurred a few times. The chain has TRBV12-3 or TRBV12-4 and TRBJ2-3, with 8 nucleotides matching TRBD2. The CDR3 is 16 residues long. J gave up 6 bases and V 5 bases, and 13 bases lay outside the gene matches. The CDR3 loop is CASSKDAGGYGDTQYF. CDR3 nucleotide sequence: TGTGCCAGCAGTAAGGATGCGGGAGGCTATGGGGATACGCAGTATTTT.

This clonotype was detected ten times or more. This chain joins TRBV29-1 and TRBJ2-5; TRBD1 matches at 8 bases. CDR3 size: 12 residues. V trimming: 3 bases; J trimming: 5 bases; junction bases outside the gene matches: 2. Germline CDR1 and CDR2: SQVTM and ANQGSEA. The DNA for the CDR3 is TGCAGCGTTGACTACAGGGGGGAGACCCAGTACTTC. Protein: CSVDYRGETQYF. The full variable domain, its missing parts supplied by reference TRBV29-1 and TRBJ2-5, is SAVISQKPSRDICQRGTSLTIQCQVDSQVTMMFWYRQQPGQSLTLIATANQGSEATYESGFVIDKFPISRPNLTFSTLTVSNMSPEDSSIYLCSVDYRGETQYFGPGTRLLVL.

This clonotype was counted ten times or more. The chain uses TRBV12-3 or TRBV12-4 and TRBJ2-3; no definite D call. V gave up 3 bases and J gave up 1 base, with 8 bases separating them. CDR3 length: 14 residues. The CDR3 region has the DNA TGTGCCAGCAGTTTCTTTTCTGGCACAGATACGCAGTATTTT. It translates to CASSFFSGTDTQYF.

The chain carries TRBV27 and TRBJ2-7, with 10 bases fitting TRBD1. With 5 bases clipped from V and 7 bases from J, the junction kept 5 bases outside the gene matches. The germline V gene has CDR1 MNHEY and CDR2 SMNVEV (reference sequence). This CDR3 is built from 13 residues. In nucleotides, the CDR3 is TGTGCCAGCAGTGAGACAGGGGGCGGTGAGCAGTACTTC. Protein sequence: CASSETGGGEQYF.

This clonotype has only a few counts. The V call is TRBV7-2, the J call TRBJ2-5; weak D call: TRBD1 (6 bases). From germline, CDR1 is SGHTA and CDR2 FQGNSA. Trimming took off 1 base at V and 0 bases at J, with 9 bases between the two ends. The CDR3 has 15 amino acids. The CDR3 DNA sequence: TGTGCCAGCAGCTTAGTCAAGGGGGACCAAGAGACCCAGTACTTC. Translated, it gives CASSLVKGDQETQYF.

This clonotype was observed a few times. CDR3 sequence reads: CASSLEVSGSQEQFF. CDR3 coding DNA: TGTGCCAGCAGCTTAGAGGTTAGCGGGAGTCAAGAGCAGTTCTTC. The V gene is TRBV7-3, the J gene TRBJ2-1, with 9 bases fitting TRBD2. The ends lost 2 bases at V and 10 bases at J; junction bases unmatched: 9. Per germline, CDR1 SGHTA and CDR2 FQGTGA. CDR3 length: 15 residues.

The chain employs TRBV20-1 and TRBJ2-7; TRBD2 aligns across 9 bases. The CDR3 contains 14 residues. The trim removed 5 bases at V and 6 bases at J, leaving 11 bases unmatched. Looked up from germline, CDR1 is DFQATT and CDR2 is SNEGSKA (reference sequence). The CDR3 DNA follows: TGCAGTGCTCAAGGACTAGCGCGAGGGCTCGAGCAGTACTTC. As protein: CSAQGLARGLEQYF.

The chain carries TRBV6-5 and TRBJ2-6; 8 nucleotides align to TRBD1. This CDR3 is 14 amino acids long. Germline V CDR1 and CDR2: MNHEY, SVGAGI. V lost 4 bases, J lost 12 bases, and 8 bases stayed unmatched. The CDR3 bases are TGTGCCAGCAGTTCCGGGACAGGTCCCTTCGTCCTGACTTTC. It translates to CASSSGTGPFVLTF.

This clonotype has more than one count but fewer than ten. The CDR3 is CASSLGGDVYEQYF. DNA for the CDR3: TGTGCCAGCAGTTTAGGGGGAGATGTCTACGAGCAGTACTTC. The rearrangement uses TRBV12-3 or TRBV12-4 and TRBJ2-7, with TRBD2 as a possible D gene (5 bases). The CDR3 is 14 residues long. V shed 1 base and J shed 3 bases, with 10 bases lying between them.

There are many counts of this clonotype. The chain employs TRBV5-1 and TRBJ1-2, with 7 bases lining up with TRBD1. Germline V gene data show CDR1 as SGHRS and CDR2 as YFSETQ. CDR3 length: 14 amino acids. V was pared by 5 bases and J by 4 bases, with 8 bases of the junction left unmatched. Here the CDR3 reads CASSPRQGGYGYTF. CDR3 sequence (DNA): TGCGCCAGCAGTCCGCGACAGGGAGGCTATGGCTACACCTTC.

The chain is built from TRBV3-1 and TRBJ2-7; TRBD2 agrees at 9 bases. There are 17 residues in the CDR3. The V gene's germline CDR1 is LGHDT and CDR2 YNNKEL (reference sequence). Trimming removed 4 bases from V and 6 bases from J; junction bases left unmatched: 16. The DNA of the CDR3 is TGTGCCAGCAGCCGATCCCTGGGCGGGGGGGTCTCGGGCGAGCAGTACTTC. It specifies CASSRSLGGGVSGEQYF.

The rearrangement uses TRBV7-3 and TRBJ2-1; 12 bases agree with TRBD2. CDR1 and CDR2 from the germline V gene are SGHTA and FQGTGA. Trimming removed 1 base from V and 5 bases from J; junction bases left unmatched: 3. This CDR3 is 16 amino acids long. The CDR3 spells CASSLNRLAGDNEQFF. As DNA, the CDR3 is TGTGCCAGCAGCTTAAATAGACTAGCGGGGGACAATGAGCAGTTCTTC.

The chain joins TRBV10-3 to TRBJ1-2; TRBD1 agrees at 7 bases. Germline CDR1 reads ENHRY; CDR2 reads SYGVKD. The CDR3 has 13 residues. Unmatched junction bases numbered 8, after V lost 10 bases and J lost 3 bases. CDR3 sequence: CATGTVGDYGYTF. DNA for the CDR3: TGTGCCACCGGGACAGTAGGAGACTATGGCTACACCTTC.

This clonotype was counted a few times. The CDR3 sequence: CASMGQLLSSYNEQFF. The CDR3 DNA reads TGTGCCAGCATGGGACAGCTACTCAGCTCCTACAATGAGCAGTTCTTC. This sequence joins TRBV2 and TRBJ2-1, with 7 bases matching TRBD1. Germline CDR1 is SNHLY and CDR2 is FYNNEI. J gave up 0 bases and V 7 bases, and 9 bases lay outside the gene matches. The CDR3 spans 16 residues.

There are many counts of this clonotype. V is TRBV5-1 and J is TRBJ1-2; 10 nucleotides line up with TRBD1. The CDR3 spans 14 residues. Per the germline V gene, CDR1 is SGHRS and CDR2 is YFSETQ. V lost 4 bases to trimming and J lost 4 bases; unmatched junction nucleotides: 4. This CDR3 reads CASSIGQGGYGYTF. Written as DNA, the CDR3 is TGCGCCAGCAGCATCGGACAGGGGGGCTATGGCTACACCTTC.

This clonotype was observed a few times. The rearrangement uses TRBV7-8 and TRBJ2-7; tentatively, D is TRBD1 (6 bases). Germline-derived CDR1 and CDR2 are SGHVS and FQNEAQ. The CDR3 extends over 15 amino acids. Trimming pared 0 bases from V and 2 bases from J, leaving 11 bases between. CDR3 in DNA: TGTGCCAGCAGCTTAGCTATGGGGGCGGCCTACGAGCAGTACTTC. Amino acids: CASSLAMGAAYEQYF.

This clonotype was observed many times. This rearrangement joins TRBV29-1 to TRBJ1-1; no definite D call. Trimming removed 3 bases at V and 0 bases at J, with 8 bases between. CDR1 and CDR2 (germline): SQVTM, ANQGSEA. This CDR3 comprises 13 residues. CDR3 in DNA: TGCAGCGTTGACAAGCTCTTGAACACTGAAGCTTTCTTT. It codes for CSVDKLLNTEAFF.

This clonotype was recorded a few times. This chain uses TRBV10-3 with TRBJ2-3, with a weak D call TRBD2 (5 bases). From germline, CDR1 is ENHRY and CDR2 SYGVKD. The CDR3 totals 14 residues. V lost 0 bases, J lost 11 bases, and 15 bases lay in between. The CDR3 spells CAISESKGLPRQYF. As DNA, the CDR3 is TGTGCCATCAGTGAGTCGAAAGGACTGCCCCGGCAGTATTTT.

This clonotype was counted between two and nine times. The gene calls are TRBV19 and TRBJ2-1; D unclear. The germline V gene has CDR1 LNHDA and CDR2 SQIVND (reference sequence). CDR3 size: 15 residues. V lost 3 bases and J 2 bases, leaving 11 bases between the germline ends. DNA of the CDR3: TGTGCCAGTAGTATTGACGGTGGGCCCTACAATGAGCAGTTCTTC. Encoded protein: CASSIDGGPYNEQFF.

This clonotype has more than one count but fewer than ten. The CDR3 here is CASSFDRLAGLAGELFF. The CDR3 DNA reads TGTGCCAGCAGCTTCGATCGACTAGCGGGATTAGCCGGGGAGCTGTTTTTT. The rearrangement joins TRBV11-2 to TRBJ2-2; TRBD2 agrees at 11 bases. Germline V gives CDR1 SGHAT, CDR2 FQNNGV. Trimming at V came to 3 bases and at J to 6 bases, leaving 9 bases not matched to a gene. The CDR3 is 17 residues long. Using reference TRBV11-2 and TRBJ2-2 for the parts outside the CDR3, the full variable domain is EAGVAQSPRYKIIEKRQSVAFWCNPISGHATLYWYQQILGQGPKLLIQFQNNGVVDDSQLPKDRFSAERLKGVDSTLKIQPAKLEDSAVYLCASSFDRLAGLAGELFFGEGSRLTVL.

This clonotype occurred a few times. The chain links TRBV5-1 to TRBJ2-1, with 9 bases aligning to TRBD2. After removal of 0 bases from V and 7 bases from J, the junction contained 8 bases not matched to a gene. This CDR3 has 16 amino acids. Germline V gene lookup returns CDR1 SGHRS and CDR2 YFSETQ. CDR3 nucleotide sequence: TGCGCCAGCAGCTTGGAACTAGCGGGTTGGCTTAATGAGCAGTTCTTC. The encoded protein is CASSLELAGWLNEQFF.

This clonotype was seen repeatedly, ten times or more. This chain joins TRBV7-2 and TRBJ2-3, with a tentative D call TRBD2 (6 bases). Germline V gene lookup returns CDR1 SGHTA and CDR2 FQGNSA. The CDR3 length is 13 residues. V lost 5 bases, J lost 11 bases, and 17 bases lay in between. CDR3 residues: CASSPPGGPLQYF. The CDR3 bases are TGTGCCAGCAGCCCTCCCGGGGGACCGCTGCAGTATTTT.

V is TRBV6-2 or TRBV6-3 and J is TRBJ2-3, with 8 bases fitting TRBD2. This CDR3 contains 12 residues. The germline CDR1 and CDR2 sequences are MNHEY and SVGEGT. Trimming at V came to 4 bases and at J to 13 bases, leaving 7 bases not matched to a gene. CDR3: CASSSSGRNEYF. The CDR3 DNA is TGTGCCAGCAGTTCCAGCGGGAGAAATGAGTATTTT.